A selection of T cell receptor beta chains follows, all from one sample in a study of OX40 agonist ivuxolimab in advanced cancers. TCRdb keeps only in-frame clones here, not all; method: immunoSEQ multiplex PCR. This table has about 45,000 clones, more than 80% appearing once. The starting material was CD4+ or CD8+ T cells sorted from blood, obtained in a trial of the OX40 agonist ivuxolimab. These receptors came from an adult with an advanced solid tumor such as melanoma, head and neck, liver or kidney cancer. CDR3s leave out the opening cysteine and the closing phenylalanine or tryptophan. Fields, in order: J gene, V gene, CDR3 protein.

TRBJ1-1 TRBV30 AWNPSMNTEAF
TRBJ1-4 TRBV15 ATSRGSGHEKLF
TRBJ2-3 TRBV14 ASSPGLAGRTDTQY
TRBJ1-5 TRBV2 ASREGTGGQPQH
TRBJ2-3 TRBV2 ASSVPTNTDTQY
TRBJ2-5 TRBV6-1 ASSSLGGETQY
TRBJ1-1 TRBV28 ASSLRGTEAF
TRBJ1-3 TRBV6-1 ASMWNRPGNTIY
TRBJ1-3 TRBV6-1 ASEPRASSGNTIY
TRBJ1-4 TRBV11-2 ASSSQKRGQGNEKLF
TRBJ1-1 TRBV18 ASSPGGPKVTTEAF
TRBJ2-1 TRBV27 ASSLVPLAAEYNEQF
TRBJ2-5 TRBV9 ASSVVENSRSRGELRETQY
TRBJ2-1 TRBV29-1 SVDSKGGRGSYNEQF
TRBJ1-2 TRBV10-3 AIQGPGTGGHGYT
TRBJ2-3 TRBV5-1 ASSLPSDTQY
TRBJ2-5 TRBV20-1 SAKVETQY
TRBJ1-2 TRBV28 ASSPQGQGDYGYT
TRBJ2-5 TRBV7-7 ASSPGLAKEQTQY
TRBJ2-3 TRBV30 AWSVGPSTDTQY
TRBJ1-4 TRBV5-4 ASSLMAGDEKLF
TRBJ2-2 TRBV30 ACVRARGGELF
TRBJ2-5 TRBV6-5 ASSSGTSTQY
TRBJ2-7 TRBV6-5 ASRRTGTIYEQY
TRBJ2-3 TRBV30 AWSRDRGGDTQY
TRBJ2-7 TRBV25-1 ASSERAGGSYEQY
TRBJ2-7 TRBV11-3 ASSSGTGDSPLYEQY
TRBJ2-7 TRBV5-1 ASSGTGSYEQY
TRBJ1-2 TRBV11-2 ASRLGRDGYT